What follows is one T cell receptor beta chain and its context. Its antigen is as yet unknown. This sample was included in a study of graft-versus-host responses after intestinal transplantation. Clones were sequenced by immunoSEQ multiplex PCR, and TCRdb holds only the in-frame ones, with some missing. This table has some 150,000 clones, around 90% appearing once. The TCR comes from a human donor who received an intestinal transplant. The source material was unstimulated CD4+ T cells sorted from spleen or lymph node cells, sampled before intestinal transplant.

The CDR3 bases are TGCAGTGCCCTAGCCAAAAACATTCAGTACTTC. This codes for CSALAKNIQYF. The chain has TRBV20-1 and TRBJ2-4; no definite D call. CDR1 is DFQATT, CDR2 SNEGSKA, per germline (reference sequence). The V gene lost 6 bases and the J gene lost 0 bases, with 3 bases spanning the gap. The CDR3 is 11 amino acids.